Listed below are T cell receptor beta chains from one sample, sequenced in a study of T-cell memory formation after mild COVID-19. TCRdb itself ran the 5' RACE reads through MiXCR, one entry per CDR3 protein. The repertoire holds a few hundred thousand distinct CDR3 sequences, over 9.5% seen once, with 2.5% to 3.5% in the top ten. The sequenced material came from PBMCs or a T cell subset sorted from them (not recorded which). All receptors come from a man between 18 and 35 years old who had mild COVID-19 (a few samples of this study predate the infection). Cell type and time point are not known. Each CDR3 is given with its conserved first and last residue. The order of the fields is clone size, V gene, D gene, J gene, CDR3 protein, CDR3 DNA. D genes are given only for firm matches. Where a row states a size, it is once, few, many or the class of an expanded clone; other rows omit it.

size: -
V: TRBV12-3/TRBV12-4
D: TRBD1
J: TRBJ2-2
CDR3: CASSLVAQGAGELFF
DNA: TGTGCCAGCAGTTTGGTAGCACAGGGGGCCGGGGAGCTGTTTTTT

size: few
V: TRBV12-3/TRBV12-4
D: -
J: TRBJ1-2
CDR3: CASSFKGYGYTF
DNA: TGTGCCAGCAGTTTTAAGGGCTATGGCTACACCTTC

size: -
V: TRBV9
D: TRBD1
J: TRBJ2-7
CDR3: CASSVGPHQGDEQYF
DNA: TGTGCCAGCAGCGTTGGGCCACACCAGGGGGACGAGCAGTACTTC

size: few
V: TRBV5-1
D: TRBD1
J: TRBJ2-7
CDR3: CASSFTGTGGYEQYF
DNA: TGCGCCAGCAGCTTTACCGGGACAGGGGGCTACGAGCAGTACTTC

size: few
V: TRBV5-4
D: -
J: TRBJ2-6
CDR3: CASSLSRQGFYSGANVLTF
DNA: TGTGCCAGCAGCTTGAGTCGGCAGGGGTTTTACTCTGGGGCCAACGTCCTGACTTTC

size: many
V: TRBV10-3
D: TRBD1
J: TRBJ2-7
CDR3: CAISEYRTGRSYEQYF
DNA: TGTGCCATCAGTGAGTACAGGACAGGGCGTTCCTACGAGCAGTACTTC

size: many
V: TRBV9
D: -
J: TRBJ1-2
CDR3: CASSTGVPRGGYTF
DNA: TGTGCCAGCAGCACCGGGGTCCCCCGCGGAGGCTACACCTTC

size: -
V: TRBV20-1
D: TRBD1
J: TRBJ1-1
CDR3: CSAGGDRNTEAFF
DNA: TGCAGTGCGGGGGGGGACAGGAACACTGAAGCTTTCTTT

size: -
V: TRBV24-1
D: -
J: TRBJ2-1
CDR3: CATSGVEGPYNEQFF
DNA: TGTGCCACCTCTGGGGTTGAGGGCCCATACAATGAGCAGTTCTTC

size: few
V: TRBV28
D: -
J: TRBJ1-5
CDR3: CASSTPKQGLPPQHF
DNA: TGTGCCAGCAGTACTCCTAAACAGGGTTTGCCGCCCCAGCATTTT

size: few
V: TRBV27
D: TRBD1
J: TRBJ1-1
CDR3: CASSPRQGMGAEAFF
DNA: TGTGCCAGCAGTCCCAGACAGGGGATGGGAGCTGAAGCTTTCTTT

size: -
V: TRBV5-6
D: -
J: TRBJ1-6
CDR3: CASSFIGGVGSPLHF
DNA: TGTGCCAGCAGCTTCATCGGCGGGGTTGGTTCACCCCTCCACTTT

size: -
V: TRBV4-3
D: TRBD2
J: TRBJ2-1
CDR3: CASSQDSRGGSWEQFF
DNA: TGCGCCAGCAGCCAAGATTCGCGGGGGGGCTCGTGGGAGCAGTTCTTC

size: few
V: TRBV6-6
D: -
J: TRBJ2-3
CDR3: CASSYSGLGTDTQYF
DNA: TGTGCCAGCAGTTACTCTGGCTTAGGCACAGATACGCAGTATTTT

size: -
V: TRBV6-6
D: TRBD1
J: TRBJ1-4
CDR3: CASSDRDRGEKLFF
DNA: TGTGCCAGCAGTGACCGGGACAGGGGTGAAAAACTGTTTTTT

size: -
V: TRBV3-1
D: -
J: TRBJ2-5
CDR3: CASSQGRRETQYF
DNA: TGTGCCAGCAGCCAGGGGAGGCGGGAGACCCAGTACTTC

size: many
V: TRBV7-2
D: TRBD1
J: TRBJ1-5
CDR3: CASSFSGTANDQPQHF
DNA: TGTGCCAGCAGCTTTTCCGGGACAGCAAATGATCAGCCCCAGCATTTT

size: -
V: TRBV29-1
D: -
J: TRBJ1-1
CDR3: CSAMTWGGTETEAFF
DNA: TGCAGCGCGATGACCTGGGGGGGCACGGAGACTGAAGCTTTCTTT

size: -
V: TRBV7-9
D: -
J: TRBJ1-1
CDR3: CASSRRVGTEAFF
DNA: TGTGCCAGCAGCCGCCGTGTAGGCACTGAAGCTTTCTTT

size: many
V: TRBV12-3/TRBV12-4
D: TRBD2
J: TRBJ2-3
CDR3: CASSSSAGGTDTQYF
DNA: TGTGCCAGCAGCTCAAGTGCGGGGGGCACAGATACGCAGTATTTT

size: -
V: TRBV5-4
D: TRBD1
J: TRBJ1-6
CDR3: CAGRDRLSYNSPLHF
DNA: TGTGCCGGCAGGGACAGGCTCTCCTATAATTCACCCCTCCACTTT

size: -
V: TRBV6-2/TRBV6-3
D: -
J: TRBJ2-4
CDR3: CASSYRRDIQYF
DNA: TGTGCCAGCAGTTATCGTAGGGACATTCAGTACTTC

size: many
V: TRBV7-9
D: TRBD2
J: TRBJ2-1
CDR3: CASSSTPGLAGYYNEQFF
DNA: TGTGCCAGCAGCTCAACTCCCGGACTAGCGGGTTATTACAATGAGCAGTTCTTC

size: few
V: TRBV12-3/TRBV12-4
D: TRBD1
J: TRBJ2-3
CDR3: CASSLGTGGRGTQYF
DNA: TGTGCCAGCAGTTTAGGGACAGGGGGTAGAGGTACGCAGTATTTT

size: few
V: TRBV20-1
D: -
J: TRBJ1-1
CDR3: CSARVGMLGAAAFF
DNA: TGCAGTGCTAGGGTCGGAATGTTGGGGGCGGCAGCTTTCTTT

size: few
V: TRBV27
D: TRBD2
J: TRBJ2-7
CDR3: CASSRAGDSYEQYF
DNA: TGTGCCAGCAGTCGGGCGGGGGATTCCTACGAGCAGTACTTC

size: -
V: TRBV29-1
D: -
J: TRBJ2-1
CDR3: CSVEARGDEQFF
DNA: TGCAGCGTTGAAGCCAGGGGTGATGAGCAGTTCTTC

size: few
V: TRBV7-3
D: -
J: TRBJ1-6
CDR3: CASSLDVDSPLHF
DNA: TGTGCCAGCAGCTTAGATGTGGACTCACCCCTCCACTTT

size: -
V: TRBV6-6
D: -
J: TRBJ1-2
CDR3: CASSYSPGSLMGYTF
DNA: TGTGCCAGCAGTTACTCGCCAGGGAGCCTTATGGGCTACACCTTC

size: medium-sized
V: TRBV5-1
D: TRBD2
J: TRBJ2-2
CDR3: CASSRSGVNTGELFF
DNA: TGCGCCAGCAGCCGTAGCGGGGTGAACACCGGGGAGCTGTTTTTT

size: -
V: TRBV10-3
D: -
J: TRBJ2-6
CDR3: CAISWTGGANVLTF
DNA: TGTGCCATCAGTTGGACGGGAGGGGCCAACGTCCTGACTTTC

size: few
V: TRBV20-1
D: -
J: TRBJ1-1
CDR3: CRALKGMSNTEAFF
DNA: TGCAGAGCTTTAAAGGGGATGTCGAACACTGAAGCTTTCTTT

size: few
V: TRBV4-3
D: -
J: TRBJ1-5
CDR3: CASSQEGSSNQPQHF
DNA: TGCGCCAGCAGCCAAGAGGGCAGTAGCAATCAGCCCCAGCATTTT

size: few
V: TRBV7-3
D: -
J: TRBJ2-3
CDR3: CASSSARTDTQYF
DNA: TGTGCCAGCAGCTCGGCGCGGACAGATACGCAGTATTTT

size: -
V: TRBV2
D: -
J: TRBJ2-1
CDR3: CASKVWDEQFF
DNA: TGTGCCAGCAAGGTGTGGGATGAGCAGTTCTTC

size: few
V: TRBV6-1
D: -
J: TRBJ2-1
CDR3: CASSDPFQFF
DNA: TGTGCCAGCAGCGATCCCTTCCAGTTCTTC

size: once
V: TRBV18
D: TRBD1
J: TRBJ2-5
CDR3: CASSPGQVGQETQYF
DNA: TGTGCCAGCTCACCGGGACAGGTGGGGCAAGAGACCCAGTACTTC

size: -
V: TRBV6-2/TRBV6-3
D: -
J: TRBJ1-3
CDR3: CASRSTGGNTIYF
DNA: TGTGCCAGCAGGAGCACAGGGGGAAACACCATATATTTT

size: -
V: TRBV9
D: TRBD2
J: TRBJ2-7
CDR3: CASSVGLAGSSYEQYF
DNA: TGTGCCAGCAGCGTTGGACTAGCGGGGAGCTCCTACGAGCAGTACTTC

size: few
V: TRBV7-9
D: -
J: TRBJ1-3
CDR3: CASSYLRLSGNTIYF
DNA: TGTGCCAGCAGTTATCTACGCCTCTCTGGAAACACCATATATTTT

size: few
V: TRBV7-2
D: -
J: TRBJ2-6
CDR3: CASSLAPGPNNVLTF
DNA: TGTGCCAGCAGCTTAGCTCCAGGGCCCAACAACGTCCTGACTTTC

size: -
V: TRBV12-3/TRBV12-4
D: TRBD1
J: TRBJ2-4
CDR3: CASRGRDSLGAKNIQYF
DNA: TGTGCCAGCAGGGGCCGGGACAGCCTCGGAGCCAAAAACATTCAGTACTTC

size: many
V: TRBV5-1
D: -
J: TRBJ2-5
CDR3: CASAYQETQYF
DNA: TGCGCCAGCGCCTACCAAGAGACCCAGTACTTC

size: -
V: TRBV5-1
D: -
J: TRBJ1-6
CDR3: CASSLDTRRNSPLHF
DNA: TGCGCCAGCAGCTTGGACACTAGGAGAAATTCACCCCTCCACTTT

size: few
V: TRBV20-1
D: TRBD1
J: TRBJ1-4
CDR3: CSARWVGTGVNEKLFF
DNA: TGCAGTGCTAGATGGGTCGGGACAGGGGTTAATGAAAAACTGTTTTTT

size: -
V: TRBV18
D: TRBD1
J: TRBJ2-6
CDR3: CASSPRDSLSGANVLTF
DNA: TGTGCCAGCTCACCTCGGGACAGCCTCTCTGGGGCCAACGTCCTGACTTTC

size: many
V: TRBV28
D: TRBD2
J: TRBJ2-3
CDR3: CASSGTSGGQDTQYF
DNA: TGTGCCAGCAGCGGGACTAGCGGGGGACAAGATACGCAGTATTTT

size: few
V: TRBV5-1
D: -
J: TRBJ2-3
CDR3: CASSLSSGHTDTQYF
DNA: TGCGCCAGCAGCTTGTCCTCGGGGCACACAGATACGCAGTATTTT

size: few
V: TRBV20-1
D: TRBD1
J: TRBJ1-6
CDR3: CSARDWDSYNSPLHF
DNA: TGCAGTGCTAGAGATTGGGACAGCTATAATTCACCCCTCCACTTT

size: few
V: TRBV12-3/TRBV12-4
D: -
J: TRBJ1-5
CDR3: CPTTRAAVAGQPQHF
DNA: TGTCCTACAACCAGGGCAGCCGTAGCGGGTCAGCCCCAGCATTTT

size: -
V: TRBV6-2/TRBV6-3
D: TRBD1
J: TRBJ2-7
CDR3: CASSQSDRDEQYF
DNA: TGTGCCAGCAGTCAATCGGACAGGGACGAGCAGTACTTC

size: many
V: TRBV5-1
D: -
J: TRBJ2-5
CDR3: CASSLDHSEETQYF
DNA: TGCGCCAGCAGCTTGGATCATAGTGAGGAGACCCAGTACTTC

size: many
V: TRBV12-3/TRBV12-4
D: -
J: TRBJ1-6
CDR3: CASREISGNSPLHF
DNA: TGTGCCAGCAGGGAGATAAGCGGTAATTCACCCCTCCACTTT